This T cell receptor (beta chain) was recorded in a study of blood T cell repertoires in COVID-19 (dated by TCRdb to the early 2020s). The study in broad terms: Samples covering the acute and convalescent phases of COVID-19 were provided by collaborators in the United States, Italy and Spain. Sample metadata almost always included a de-identified subject ID, COVID-19 status, age in years and sex. The repertoires were released in a freely available public database intended as a resource for research on the immune response to SARS-CoV-2. Samples were obtained from the ongoing ImmuneRACE study (first 160 participants) and from about 1,300 subjects provided by 6 global collaborators. The dataset comprised deeply sampled blood TCRbeta repertoires from subjects exposed to, actively infected with, or recovered from COVID-19. The prospective study material was composed of cDNA or gDNA derived from T cells, B-cell-depleted T cells, or PBMCs. Where available, HLA class I and class II types were obtained from metadata supplied by the sample provider rather than from assay-based typing. Overall study outcomes, separate from this receptor: The amount of clinical and demographic metadata varied by source and participant and was provided uncurated.

In regard to this clone: It lacks a known antigen. Nothing much larger sits one base from this clone, and base qualities are not available.

Enrolling through a virtual design, the prospective study's participants ranged in age from roughly 18 to 100 years and lived across 24 United States geographic areas. In the prospective study, cohorts were assigned on the basis of participant-reported clinical history obtained from a screening survey and a study questionnaire. ImmuneRACE Cohort 3 recovered participants were defined by two consecutive negative NP/OP PCR tests, healthcare professional clearance, or symptom resolution. Mobile phlebotomists in the prospective study collected whole blood, serum and a nasopharyngeal or oropharyngeal swab from every participant. Participants in the prospective study had the option to provide additional blood draws and questionnaires over a 2-month period. Prospective study blood samples were shipped either frozen or at room temperature before DNA extraction. TCRbeta CDR3 regions were amplified from genomic DNA by means of the immunoSEQ Assay, a bias-controlled multiplex PCR. In the paper's pipeline: The number of nucleated cells in each sample was estimated from the amplification of reference gene primers within the assay. Sequence reads were collapsed and filtered to measure the absolute abundance of every unique TCRbeta CDR3 rearrangement. For each sample, productive Simpson clonality was calculated as the square root of Simpson's diversity index across productive rearrangements. Drawn from immuneACCESS, this table holds only the in-frame rearrangements with V and J called that TCRdb kept. Clones are partly lost; checked studies trace under half to an unresolved V gene and leave the rest unexplained. V, J and clone size are taken as reported in that table, and D and trimming were inferred from the DNA itself. In this sample the table shows over 200,000 clones, approximately 84% of which occur a single time. The ten most abundant clones make up 1.5% to 2% of the sample.

Via the germline V gene, CDR1 is SGHAT and CDR2 FQNNGV. Taken from cysteine to phenylalanine, the CDR3 has 15 residues. Only CDR3 DNA is held: 45 bases, read in frame from base 1. Compared with germline, V lacks 1 base and J lacks 2 bases; bases without a gene match: 2. This chain joins TRBV11-2 to TRBJ2-1; 7 central nucleotides agree with TRBD1. The receptor was derived from a man aged 55 to 69 who had recovered from COVID-19. The sample comprised PBMCs or T cells enriched from blood (not recorded which). The sequenced DNA: TGTGCCAGCAGCTTAGCGACAGGGACCTACAATGAGCAGTTCTTC. Its translation reads: CASSLATGTYNEQFF.